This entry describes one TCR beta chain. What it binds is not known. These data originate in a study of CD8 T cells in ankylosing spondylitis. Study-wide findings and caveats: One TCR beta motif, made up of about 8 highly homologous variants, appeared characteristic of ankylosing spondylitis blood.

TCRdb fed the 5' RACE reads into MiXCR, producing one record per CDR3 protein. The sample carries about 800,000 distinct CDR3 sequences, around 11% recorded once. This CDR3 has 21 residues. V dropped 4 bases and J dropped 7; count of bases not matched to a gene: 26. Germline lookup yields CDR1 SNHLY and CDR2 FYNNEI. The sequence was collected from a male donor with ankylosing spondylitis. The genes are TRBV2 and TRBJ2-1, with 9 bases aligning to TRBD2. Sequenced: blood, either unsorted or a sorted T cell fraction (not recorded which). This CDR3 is CASSVRQPPFSGGTGYNEQFF. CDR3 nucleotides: TGTGCCAGCAGTGTACGACAGCCGCCCTTTAGCGGGGGCACCGGGTATAATGAGCAGTTCTTC.